Reported below is one T cell receptor beta chain. What it binds is unknown. The data were obtained in a study of cytomegalovirus exposure and HLA in healthy donors. Study conclusions and caveats: With DRB1 most and HLA-C fewest, TCR association rates differed between HLA loci in a later analysis.

The PCR employed 60 Vbeta primers together with 13 Jbeta primers. Produced via immunoSEQ multiplex PCR; TCRdb's table is partial and in-frame only. This sample has 150,000 to 200,000 clones, with roughly 84% found just once. The source of this sequence is a man aged 18 to 30 in good health and CMV-seronegative. Specimen: PBMCs.

CDR3 in DNA: TGTGCCAGCAGCGTAGGGAGCGGGAGGGCGGACCATGAGCAGTTCTTC. It translates to CASSVGSGRADHEQFF. V and J are TRBV9 and TRBJ2-1; 10 bases align to TRBD2. Germline V lookup: CDR1 SGDLS, CDR2 YYNGEE. V lost 0 bases to trimming and J lost 8 bases; unmatched junction nucleotides: 8. The CDR3 loop spans 16 amino acids.